This T cell receptor beta chain was found in a study of shared clonotypes between healthy human individuals. Overall study: Plates per donor: three CD4 naive, three CD4 memory, two CD8 naive, one CD8 memory. General study points: The study sampled only blood, and tissue repertoires likely differ.

Note on this clone: Its antigen is unknown.

All donors were healthy HIV-negative adults lacking recent acute infections or vaccinations. Splitting of CD4+ cells produced CD45RA+ naive and CD45RA-negative memory subsets. The V and J ends lost 6 bases and 0 bases respectively, with 9 bases between them. The CDR3 is 14 amino acids. Germline V gene sequence: CDR1 SNHLY, CDR2 FYNNEI. The repertoire was sequenced with immunoSEQ multiplex PCR; TCRdb's copy has only in-frame clones and lacks some. The top ten hold 0.6% to 0.7% of the sample, which has under 1,100,000 clones, approximately 78% seen once. V is TRBV2 and J is TRBJ1-5; D gene uncertain. The sample was memory CD4+ T cells from PBMCs. Subset: CD45RA-negative fraction. The TCR was taken from a man aged 18 to 29 in good health. Some clones in this sample may be carry-over from other donors' samples. The CDR3, as DNA: TGTGCCAGCAGCGTAGACGGTAGCAATCAGCCCCAGCATTTT. Translating it yields CASSVDGSNQPQHF.